The 2 T cell receptor beta chains given below trace back to one sample, sequenced in a study of blood T cell repertoires in COVID-19. Measured with immunoSEQ multiplex PCR; TCRdb has only the in-frame clones, and not every one. This table has 65,000 to 85,000 clones, around four fifths appearing once. Sequenced input: peripheral blood. All receptors come from a man in his forties or fifties with active COVID-19.

J is TRBJ2-7 and V is TRBV18, with a tentative D call TRBD1 (5 bases). Germline lookup yields CDR1 KGHSH and CDR2 LQKENI. Trimming pared 6 bases from V and 4 bases from J, leaving 19 bases between. The CDR3 sequence is 15 residues long. CDR3 bases: TGTGCCAGCTCGACACAGAGACAGAGATTGTACGAGCAGTACTTC. It specifies CASSTQRQRLYEQYF.

CDR3 loop: CASSPVRASGRPWNEQFF. The CDR3 DNA reads TGTGCCAGCAGCCCGGTGCGGGCTAGCGGGAGGCCATGGAATGAGCAGTTCTTC. This chain joins TRBV3-1 (or the pseudogene TRBV3-2) and TRBJ2-1; the match to TRBD2 covers 11 bases. The V and J ends lost 4 bases and 7 bases, in that order; junction bases with no gene match: 15. CDR1 is LGHDT, CDR2 YNNKEL, per germline (reference sequence). This CDR3 comprises 18 residues.